A single sample is the source of the 2 T cell receptor beta chains below, sequenced in a study of spatial heterogeneity in lung cancer. Time point meaning: sample taken at primary tumor resection. Tumor, nontumor lung or frozen PBMC supplied whole RNA, sequenced without sorting. TCRdb used MiXCR to reprocess the 5' RACE reads, holding one entry per CDR3 protein. The table records 10,000 to 15,000 distinct CDR3 sequences, 3.5% to 4.5% of them present only once. Sequences were derived from PBMCs, sampled at surgery. These receptors were taken from a male donor with early-stage non-small cell lung cancer.

In this sample, this clonotype turned up many times. This beta chain appears as a stray read in a library generated for alpha chains; its size is not informative. This rearrangement joins TRBV11-2 to TRBJ2-1; D is possibly TRBD2 (5 bases). V was cut by 5 bases and J by 0 bases, with 14 bases left in between. The germline CDR1 and CDR2 sequences are SGHAT and FQNNGV. The CDR3 is 16 amino acids. This chain's CDR3 is CASSRGSVSSYNEQFF. CDR3 DNA: TGTGCCAGCAGCCGGGGTAGCGTGAGCTCCTACAATGAGCAGTTCTTC.

This clonotype was seen at least ten times. This beta chain appears as a stray read in a library generated for alpha chains; its size is not informative. The chain combines TRBV12-3 or TRBV12-4 with TRBJ2-3; 8 bases map to TRBD1. The CDR3 loop spans 16 amino acids. The V and J ends lost 5 bases and 3 bases, in that order; junction bases with no gene match: 10. The CDR3 region is CASSPGQGVATDTQYF. CDR3 DNA: TGTGCCAGCAGTCCCGGACAGGGAGTAGCAACAGATACGCAGTATTTT.